Given below is one TCR beta chain in context. Use of 60 Vbeta and 13 Jbeta primers characterized the PCR. TCRdb keeps only in-frame clones here, not all; method: immunoSEQ multiplex PCR. The sample contains about 100,000 clones, about 75% of which appear only once. The CDR3 is made up of 17 amino acids. CDR1 is SGHAT, CDR2 FQNNGV, per germline. Trimming cost V 0 bases and J 1 base, with 15 bases left between them. The data derive from a study of cytomegalovirus exposure and HLA in healthy donors. Sequenced: PBMCs. This TCR came from a woman aged 18-29 years in good health and CMV-seropositive. This rearrangement joins TRBV11-2 to TRBJ1-1; D uncertain. CDR3 residues: CASSLDRNLLPNTEAFF. The CDR3 DNA sequence: TGTGCCAGCAGCTTAGATAGGAACTTACTACCGAACACTGAAGCTTTCTTT.